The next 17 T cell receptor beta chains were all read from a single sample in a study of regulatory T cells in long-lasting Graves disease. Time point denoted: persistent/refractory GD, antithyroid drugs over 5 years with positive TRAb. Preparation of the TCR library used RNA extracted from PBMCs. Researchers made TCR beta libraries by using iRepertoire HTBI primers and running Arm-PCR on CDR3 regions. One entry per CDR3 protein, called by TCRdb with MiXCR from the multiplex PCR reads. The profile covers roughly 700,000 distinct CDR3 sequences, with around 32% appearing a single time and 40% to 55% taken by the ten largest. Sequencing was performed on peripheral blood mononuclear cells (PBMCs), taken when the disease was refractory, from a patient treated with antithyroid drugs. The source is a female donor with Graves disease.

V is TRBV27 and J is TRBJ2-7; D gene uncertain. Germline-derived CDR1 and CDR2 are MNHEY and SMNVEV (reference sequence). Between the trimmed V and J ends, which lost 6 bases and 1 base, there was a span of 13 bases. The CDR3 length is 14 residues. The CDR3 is CASSPYKGSYEQYF. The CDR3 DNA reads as TGTGCCAGCAGCCCCTATAAGGGTTCCTACGAGCAGTACTTC.

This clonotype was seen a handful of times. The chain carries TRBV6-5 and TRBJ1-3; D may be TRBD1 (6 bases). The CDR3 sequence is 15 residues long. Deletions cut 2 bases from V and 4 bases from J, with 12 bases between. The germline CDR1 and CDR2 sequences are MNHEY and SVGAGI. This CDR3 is CASSYVGQSGNTIYF. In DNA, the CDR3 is TGTGCCAGCAGTTACGTCGGACAGTCCGGAAACACCATATATTTT.

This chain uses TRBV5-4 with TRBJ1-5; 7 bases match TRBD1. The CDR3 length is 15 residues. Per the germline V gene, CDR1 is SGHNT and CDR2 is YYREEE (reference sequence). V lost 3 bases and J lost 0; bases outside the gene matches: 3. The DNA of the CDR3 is TGTGCCAGCAGCTCCGGACAGGCTAGCAATCAGCCCCAGCATTTT. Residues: CASSSGQASNQPQHF.

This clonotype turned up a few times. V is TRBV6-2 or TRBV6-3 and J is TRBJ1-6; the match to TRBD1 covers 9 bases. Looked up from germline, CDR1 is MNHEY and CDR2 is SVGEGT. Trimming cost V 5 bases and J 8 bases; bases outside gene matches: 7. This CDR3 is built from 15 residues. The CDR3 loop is CASSGRDREYSPLHF. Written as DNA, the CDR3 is TGTGCCAGCAGTGGCCGGGACAGGGAATATTCACCCCTCCACTTT.

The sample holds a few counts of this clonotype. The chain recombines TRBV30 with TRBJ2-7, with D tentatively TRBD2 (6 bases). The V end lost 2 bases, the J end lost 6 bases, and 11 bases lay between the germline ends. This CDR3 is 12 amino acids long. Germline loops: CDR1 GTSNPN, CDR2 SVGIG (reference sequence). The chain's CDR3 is CAWSRGLGEQYF. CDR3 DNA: TGTGCCTGGAGTCGGGGGTTAGGCGAGCAGTACTTC.

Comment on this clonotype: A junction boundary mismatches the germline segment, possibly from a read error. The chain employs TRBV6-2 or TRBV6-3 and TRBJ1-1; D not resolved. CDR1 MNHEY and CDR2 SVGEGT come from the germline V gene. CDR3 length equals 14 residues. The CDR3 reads CVSSEIVRNTEAFF. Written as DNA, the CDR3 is TGTGTCAGCAGTGAAATAGTCAGGAACACTGAAGCTTTCTTT.

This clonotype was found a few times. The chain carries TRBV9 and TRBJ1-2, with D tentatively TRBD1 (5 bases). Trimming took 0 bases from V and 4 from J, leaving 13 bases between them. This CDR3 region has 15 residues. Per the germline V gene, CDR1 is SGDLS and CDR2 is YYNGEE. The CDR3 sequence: CASSVAMGRGYGYTF. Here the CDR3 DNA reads TGTGCCAGCAGCGTAGCTATGGGGCGAGGCTATGGCTACACCTTC.

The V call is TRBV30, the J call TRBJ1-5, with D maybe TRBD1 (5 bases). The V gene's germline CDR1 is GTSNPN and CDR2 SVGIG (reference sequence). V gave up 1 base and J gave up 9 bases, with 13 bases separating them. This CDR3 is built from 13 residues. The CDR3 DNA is TGTGCCTGGAGTGACTTGGGGGGTTCGCCCCAGCATTTT. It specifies CAWSDLGGSPQHF.

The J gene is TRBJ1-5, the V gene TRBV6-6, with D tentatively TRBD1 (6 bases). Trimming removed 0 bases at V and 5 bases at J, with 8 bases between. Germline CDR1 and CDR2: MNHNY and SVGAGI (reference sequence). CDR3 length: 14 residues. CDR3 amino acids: CASSYSRGDQPQHF. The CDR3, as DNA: TGTGCCAGCAGTTACTCGAGGGGGGATCAGCCCCAGCATTTT.

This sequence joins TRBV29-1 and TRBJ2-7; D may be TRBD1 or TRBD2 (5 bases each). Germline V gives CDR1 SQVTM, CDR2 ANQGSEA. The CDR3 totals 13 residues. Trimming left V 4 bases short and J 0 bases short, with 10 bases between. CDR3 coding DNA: TGCAGCGTTGCGAGGGGTCCCTCCTACGAGCAGTACTTC. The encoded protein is CSVARGPSYEQYF.

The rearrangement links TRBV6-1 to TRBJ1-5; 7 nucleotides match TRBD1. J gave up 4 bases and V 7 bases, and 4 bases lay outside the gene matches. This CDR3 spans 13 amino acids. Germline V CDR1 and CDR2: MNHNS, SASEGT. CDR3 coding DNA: TGTGCCAGCAACGACAGGGCTAATCAGCCCCAGCATTTT. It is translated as CASNDRANQPQHF.

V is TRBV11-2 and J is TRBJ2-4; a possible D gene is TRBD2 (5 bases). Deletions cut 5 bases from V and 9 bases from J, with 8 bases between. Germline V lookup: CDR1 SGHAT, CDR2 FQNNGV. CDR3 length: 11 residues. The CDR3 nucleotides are TGTGCCAGCAGCCAGGCGGGCATTCAGTACTTC. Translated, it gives CASSQAGIQYF.

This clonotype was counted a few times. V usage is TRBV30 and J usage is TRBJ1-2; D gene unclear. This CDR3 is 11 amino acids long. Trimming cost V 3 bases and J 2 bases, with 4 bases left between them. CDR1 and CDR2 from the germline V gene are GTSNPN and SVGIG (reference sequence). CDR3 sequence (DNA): TGTGCCTGGAGGCAGAACTATGGCTACACCTTC. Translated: CAWRQNYGYTF.

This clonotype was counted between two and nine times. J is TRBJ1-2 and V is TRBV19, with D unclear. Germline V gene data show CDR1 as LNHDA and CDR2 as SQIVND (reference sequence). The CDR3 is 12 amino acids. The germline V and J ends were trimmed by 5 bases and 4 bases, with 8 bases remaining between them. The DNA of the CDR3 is TGTGCCAGTAGTCAGGTCTTCTATGGCTACACCTTC. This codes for CASSQVFYGYTF.

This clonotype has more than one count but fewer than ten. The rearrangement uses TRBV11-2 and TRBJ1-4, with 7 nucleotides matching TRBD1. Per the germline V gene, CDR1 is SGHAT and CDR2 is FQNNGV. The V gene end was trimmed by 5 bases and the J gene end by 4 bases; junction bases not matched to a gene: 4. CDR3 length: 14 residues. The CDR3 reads CASSPTGINEKLFF. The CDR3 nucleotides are TGTGCCAGCAGCCCGACAGGGATTAATGAAAAACTGTTTTTT.

CDR3 amino acids: CASSSKQGYQPQHF. The CDR3 DNA sequence: TGTGCCAGCAGCTCGAAACAGGGGTATCAGCCCCAGCATTTT. The chain joins TRBV7-2 to TRBJ1-5; 7 bases are shared with TRBD1. Germline lookup yields CDR1 SGHTA and CDR2 FQGNSA. J lost 5 bases, V lost 4 bases, and 5 bases had no gene match. The CDR3 length is 14 residues. The variable domain in full, with the rest retrieved from reference TRBV7-2 and TRBJ1-5, is GAGVSQSPSNKVTEKGKDVELRCDPISGHTALYWYRQSLGQGLEFLIYFQGNSAPDKSGLPSDRFSAERTGGSVSTLTIQRTQQEDSAVYLCASSSKQGYQPQHFGDGTRLSIL.

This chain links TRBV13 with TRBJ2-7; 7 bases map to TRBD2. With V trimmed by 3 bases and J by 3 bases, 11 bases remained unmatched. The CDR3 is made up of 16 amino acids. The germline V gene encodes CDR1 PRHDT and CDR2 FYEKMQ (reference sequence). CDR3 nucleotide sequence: TGTGCCAGCAGCTTGGGTTCGGGGGAGGGCGGCTACGAGCAGTACTTC. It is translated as CASSLGSGEGGYEQYF.